The T cell receptor beta chain under discussion was sequenced for a study of regulatory T cells in long-lasting Graves disease. Germline V gene lookup returns CDR1 MNHNS and CDR2 SASEGT. The ends were cut back, 9 bases at V and 0 bases at J, with 15 bases in the middle. CDR3 size: 14 residues. The table lists this clonotype with a few counts. No antigen is known for it. Construction of TCR beta libraries relied on iRepertoire HTBI primers and on Arm-PCR targeting CDR3 regions. MiXCR was run by TCRdb on the multiplex PCR reads, yielding one entry per CDR3 protein. The sample contains roughly 500,000 distinct CDR3 sequences, more than 20% of which appear only once. Findings of the study overall: Accuracy was perhaps lowered by the small sample size. Patients with persistent disease showed a bias toward TRBV28, TRBJ1-2 and TRBJ2-5. Investigators studied peripheral blood only, not thyroid tissue.

Indicated time point: persistent/refractory GD, antithyroid drugs over 5 years with positive TRAb. There was RNA extracted from PBMCs, and the TCR library was made from it. The sequenced sample was peripheral blood mononuclear cells (PBMCs), obtained when the disease was refractory, from a patient treated with antithyroid drugs. The chain employs TRBV6-1 and TRBJ2-7; weak D call: TRBD2 (6 bases). The TCR sequence derives from a female donor with Graves disease. Here the CDR3 reads CASSGEGISYEQYF. In DNA, the CDR3 is TGTGCCAGTTCGGGAGAGGGGATCTCCTACGAGCAGTACTTC.